This TCR beta chain is from a study of molecular identifiers for immune sequencing clone quantification. Across the whole study: Replicate runs used RNA from roughly 20,000 or 100,000 naive CD8 cells, which was split five ways into aliquots, and four of those aliquots were then sequenced. General study points: Jurkat TCR RNA spiked in from one cell (amid one million naive cells) was reportedly detectable. Clones above 20 RNA copies contained over 97% of effector molecules but under 1% of naive ones.

CD8+CD4-CCR7+CD45RA+ cells were sorted as naive CD8 T cells. TCRdb fed the PCR reads into MiXCR, producing one record per CDR3 protein. The sample includes around 470,000 distinct CDR3 sequences, roughly a fifth of them seen just once. This clonotype was observed at least ten times. Its antigen is unidentified. The sample comprised naive CD8+ T cells from blood, with Jurkat cell RNA spiked in. Subset indicated: FACS-sorted CD8+CD4-CCR7+CD45RA+ naive T cells. This TCR came from a human donor in good health. Some libraries in this study had Jurkat cell RNA spiked in.

In DNA, the CDR3 is TGCGCCAGCAGCTATGGACAGATGAACACTGAAGCTTTCTTT. It yields the protein CASSYGQMNTEAFF. The chain employs TRBV5-1 and TRBJ1-1, with a possible D match to TRBD1 (6 bases). The CDR3 extends over 14 amino acids. Germline CDR1 and CDR2: SGHRS and YFSETQ. The V end was cut by 3 bases, the J end by 0 bases, with 9 bases between.